This T cell receptor beta chain was retrieved from a study of OX40 agonist ivuxolimab in advanced cancers. At the level of the study: Subjects had a mean age of about 57 years, with a range of 23 to 79; about 83% were male. The study's findings and limits: Clonal expansion was among the lowest in partial responders at 0.1-3.0 mg/kg, especially CD8+.

Clones were sequenced by immunoSEQ multiplex PCR, and TCRdb holds only the in-frame ones, with some missing. The repertoire includes tens of thousands of clones, 92% of them detected once, and about 10% sits in the top ten. With respect to this clone: What it binds is not known.

Germline assignment: CDR1 MNHEY and CDR2 SMNVEV (reference sequence). Trimming cost V 2 bases and J 2 bases, with 10 bases left between them. This CDR3 is built from 14 residues. Samples of blood were obtained at baseline, on cycle 4 day 1, and on cycle 7 day 1. This chain uses TRBV27 with TRBJ2-7, with D perhaps matching TRBD1 or TRBD2 (5 bases each). The material sequenced was CD4+ or CD8+ T cells sorted from blood, taken in a trial of the OX40 agonist ivuxolimab. The clonotype originates from an adult with an advanced solid tumor such as melanoma, head and neck, liver or kidney cancer. DNA of the CDR3: TGTGCCAGCAGTTTACTGGGGGAAACCTACGAGCAGTACTTC. It codes for CASSLLGETYEQYF.